This record concerns one T cell receptor beta chain sequence. The repertoire was sequenced with immunoSEQ multiplex PCR; TCRdb's copy has only in-frame clones and lacks some. Among 50,000 to 70,000 clones listed, roughly 95% were seen once. The data stem from a study of control samples from healthy donors and cancer patients. The source material was blood. The receptor's source is a woman between 18 and 29 years old in good health.

CDR3 residues: CASSLPGEAFF. CDR3 DNA sequence: TGTGCCAGCAGTTTACCGGGTGAAGCTTTCTTT. The rearrangement joins TRBV28 to TRBJ1-1, with D unclear. This CDR3 region has 11 residues. The germline CDR1 and CDR2 sequences are MDHEN and SYDVKM. V was pared by 2 bases and J by 7 bases, with 5 bases between.